One sample yielded the 24 T cell receptor beta chains listed below, sequenced in a study of radiotherapy plus CTLA-4 blockade in lung cancer. Libraries were prepared by immunoSEQ multiplex PCR; TCRdb keeps only in-frame clonotypes and omits some of them. Among fewer than 95,000 clones, 80% to 90% were seen once, and the ten largest hold over 0.75%. Here the sequenced sample was peripheral blood, taken from a patient treated with radiotherapy plus ipilimumab. These receptors were collected from a human donor with non-small cell lung cancer who had stable disease on radiotherapy plus ipilimumab.

The chain combines TRBV28 with TRBJ2-7; the D is unclear. The length of the CDR3 is 15 residues. Germline loops: CDR1 MDHEN, CDR2 SYDVKM. V gave up 6 bases and J gave up 1 base, with 16 bases separating them. The CDR3 protein is CASSLSGIPSYEQYF. The CDR3 DNA reads as TGTGCCAGCAGCCTAAGTGGGATTCCTTCCTACGAGCAGTACTTC.

The genes are TRBV5-1 and TRBJ1-2; D not resolved. Germline lookup yields CDR1 SGHRS and CDR2 YFSETQ. The CDR3 is 15 residues long. V lost 0 bases to trimming and J lost 3 bases, with 12 bases between them. The CDR3 coding sequence is TGCGCCAGCAGCTTGGATCTCCCGAGGGACTATGGCTACACCTTC. This gives the protein CASSLDLPRDYGYTF.

CDR3 nucleotides: TGTGCCAGCAGCTGGTCCGGACTAGCGGTACCCTACGAGCAGTACTTC. Its translation: CASSWSGLAVPYEQYF. The rearrangement joins TRBV5-6 to TRBJ2-7, with 10 bases matching TRBD2. V dropped 3 bases and J dropped 2; count of bases not matched to a gene: 8. Germline V gene data show CDR1 as SGHDT and CDR2 as YYEEEE. The CDR3 has 16 residues.

As DNA, the CDR3 is TGTGCCTGGAGTGAGAGCGCGGTTAGCGCCGTCTCCTACGAGCAGTACTTC. Protein: CAWSESAVSAVSYEQYF. The chain couples TRBV30 to TRBJ2-7; tentative D call: TRBD2 (5 bases). The V end lost 1 base, the J end lost 0 bases, and 19 bases lay between the germline ends. The germline gives CDR1 GTSNPN, CDR2 SVGIG (reference sequence). The CDR3 length is 17 residues.

The V gene is TRBV15, the J gene TRBJ2-5, with TRBD2 identical over 8 bases. The DNA end lines up better with TRBJ2-7; the J call may be wrong. CDR1 is LNHNV, CDR2 YYDKDF, per germline (reference sequence). This CDR3 has 17 residues. The CDR3 region has the DNA TGTGCCACCAGCAGGGGTTTTGATAGCGGGAAAGGGTACGAGCAGTACTTC. Its translation is CATSRGFDSGKGYEQYF.

This chain links TRBV7-6 with TRBJ2-7, with 12 bases identical to TRBD2. This CDR3 comprises 16 residues. CDR1 and CDR2 (germline): SGHVS, FNYEAQ. J was trimmed by 3 bases and V by 6 bases; bases with no gene match: 9. Here the CDR3 DNA reads TGTGCCAGCAGTTCCATTCCGACTAGCGGGGGCTACGAGCAGTACTTC. Its protein is CASSSIPTSGGYEQYF.

The J gene is TRBJ1-4, the V gene TRBV2; D gene unclear. The CDR3 loop spans 14 amino acids. Germline V CDR1 and CDR2: SNHLY, FYNNEI. The V end was cut by 6 bases, the J end by 8 bases, with 16 bases between. The CDR3 is CASSPGSAREKLFF. The CDR3 DNA reads as TGTGCCAGCAGCCCCGGTTCAGCTCGCGAAAAACTGTTTTTT.

This chain joins TRBV2 and TRBJ2-5; 8 bases map to TRBD1. The V and J ends lost 7 bases and 10 bases, in that order; junction bases with no gene match: 8. This CDR3 is 12 amino acids long. Germline assignment: CDR1 SNHLY and CDR2 FYNNEI. Here the CDR3 DNA reads TGTGCCAGCAACAGGGTTGGACAGGGCCAGTACTTC. Encoded protein: CASNRVGQGQYF.

For this clone: One end of the junction fails to match germline, which may point to a read error. Within the sample, other DNA sequences also encode this same CDR3. J is TRBJ2-3 and V is TRBV30, with D perhaps TRBD1 or TRBD2 (5 bases each). Germline loops: CDR1 GTSNPN, CDR2 SVGIG (reference sequence). The CDR3 is 14 amino acids. The CDR3 DNA is TGCGCCTGGAGTCCCGGGACCGTCACAGATACGCAGTATTTT. This gives the protein CAWSPGTVTDTQYF.

V gene TRBV5-1 combines with J gene TRBJ2-1, with D perhaps matching TRBD1 (5 bases). The germline V and J ends were trimmed by 4 bases and 3 bases, with 11 bases remaining between them. Looked up from germline, CDR1 is SGHRS and CDR2 is YFSETQ. This CDR3 comprises 14 residues. The CDR3 loop reads CASSPRQLYNEQFF. The CDR3 bases are TGCGCCAGCAGCCCTCGACAGCTCTACAATGAGCAGTTCTTC.

This clone has a single count. The V gene is TRBV9, the J gene TRBJ2-5, with 10 bases aligning to TRBD2. V trimming: 3 bases; J trimming: 4 bases; junction bases outside the gene matches: 9. Germline CDR1 and CDR2: SGDLS and YYNGEE. The CDR3 is 16 residues long. The chain's CDR3 is CASSEGSGGVVETQYF. CDR3 coding DNA: TGTGCCAGCAGCGAAGGAAGCGGGGGGGTTGTAGAGACCCAGTACTTC.

The chain employs TRBV6-1 and TRBJ1-6; the D is unclear. Germline V gene data show CDR1 as MNHNS and CDR2 as SASEGT. Trimming left V 5 bases short and J 4 bases short, with 6 bases between. The CDR3 spans 13 residues. The CDR3 spells CASSSNYNSPLHF. The CDR3 DNA follows: TGTGCCAGCAGTTCAAATTATAATTCACCCCTCCACTTT.

V is TRBV4-1 and J is TRBJ1-2; 9 bases map to TRBD1. From germline, CDR1 is MGHRA and CDR2 YSYEKL. The J segment lost 1 base and the V segment lost 4 bases, leaving 4 bases of the junction unmatched. This CDR3 has 15 amino acids. The CDR3 nucleotides are TGCGCCAGCAGCCCGGGACAGGGAGATAACTATGGCTACACCTTC. It translates to CASSPGQGDNYGYTF.

This chain connects TRBV11-2 to TRBJ1-1; the D gene is possibly TRBD1 (5 bases). The germline V gene encodes CDR1 SGHAT and CDR2 FQNNGV. V dropped 1 base and J dropped 10 bases, with 16 bases sitting between them. The CDR3 totals 14 residues. CDR3 nucleotides: TGTGCCAGCAGCTTAGGGTCAGGGACGTTGGCAGCTTTCTTT. It specifies CASSLGSGTLAAFF.

The CDR3 DNA reads as TGTGCCAGCAGATATGGAAACACCATATATTTT. Amino acid sequence: CASRYGNTIYF. The rearrangement uses TRBV28 and TRBJ1-3; D unclear. The CDR3 contains 11 residues. The germline V gene has CDR1 MDHEN and CDR2 SYDVKM. V lost 6 bases to trimming and J lost 3 bases, with 3 bases between them.

CDR3 coding DNA: TGTGCCAGCAGCGTAGGGGAAGGGGGCAACTATGGCTACACCTTC. Protein sequence: CASSVGEGGNYGYTF. The rearrangement joins TRBV9 to TRBJ1-2, with 7 bases matching TRBD1. The CDR3 has 15 residues. Germline values: CDR1 SGDLS, CDR2 YYNGEE. After removal of 0 bases from V and 2 bases from J, the junction contained 4 bases not matched to a gene.

This chain joins TRBV7-8 and TRBJ2-3; 7 nucleotides line up with TRBD1. V lost 5 bases, J lost 3 bases, and 8 bases stayed unmatched. Germline V CDR1 and CDR2: SGHVS, FQNEAQ. The CDR3 spans 15 residues. CDR3 DNA: TGTGCCAGCAGCCTAAGGGACAGCCCTACAGATACGCAGTATTTT. Translated, it gives CASSLRDSPTDTQYF.

The chain has TRBV5-1 and TRBJ1-1; 9 bases map to TRBD1. This CDR3 is 14 amino acids long. V was clipped by 3 bases and J by 5 bases; unmatched bases: 5. Germline lookup yields CDR1 SGHRS and CDR2 YFSETQ. The CDR3 DNA reads TGCGCCAGCAGCTCACAGGGGGCCCGGACTGAAGCTTTCTTT. It is translated as CASSSQGARTEAFF. Combining the CDR3 with reference TRBV5-1 and TRBJ1-1 gives the whole variable domain KAGVTQTPRYLIKTRGQQVTLSCSPISGHRSVSWYQQTPGQGLQFLFEYFSETQRNKGNFPGRFSGRQFSNSRSEMNVSTLELGDSALYLCASSSQGARTEAFFGQGTRLTVV.

The chain combines TRBV21-1 with TRBJ1-4. TRBV21-1 is marked as a pseudogene. The CDR3 contains 16 residues. CDR3 bases: TGTGCCAGCAGCAAAAGGTTAAGGATTGATAATGAAAAACTGTTTTTT. Translating gives CASSKRLRIDNEKLFF.

V is TRBV19 and J is TRBJ2-1, with 9 nucleotides matching TRBD2. CDR3 size: 16 residues. The germline V gene encodes CDR1 LNHDA and CDR2 SQIVND (reference sequence). The V segment lost 7 bases and the J segment 3 bases; nucleotides outside the gene matches: 10. The CDR3 DNA reads as TGTGCCAGTACCCCCGGGACTAGCCTCTACTACAATGAGCAGTTCTTC. It codes for CASTPGTSLYYNEQFF.

The CDR3 reads CASSLVGAADTQYF. The CDR3 DNA sequence: TGTGCCAGCAGCTTAGTGGGAGCGGCAGATACGCAGTATTTT. J is TRBJ2-3 and V is TRBV7-9; D possibly corresponds to TRBD2 (5 bases). The CDR3 is 14 amino acids. The V and J ends lost 1 base and 4 bases respectively, with 9 bases between them. Per the germline V gene, CDR1 is SEHNR and CDR2 is FQNEAQ (reference sequence).

The V gene is TRBV27, the J gene TRBJ2-7; tentative D call: TRBD2 (5 bases). Trimming stripped 5 bases from V and 0 bases from J, with 17 bases between. Germline values: CDR1 MNHEY, CDR2 SMNVEV (reference sequence). The CDR3 runs to 16 residues. The CDR3 nucleotides read TGTGCCAGCAGTCCCACTGGACTGCCGAGCTCCTACGAGCAGTACTTC. Translating it yields CASSPTGLPSSYEQYF.

The genes are TRBV28 and TRBJ2-7; a weak D match, TRBD1 (5 bases). Germline CDR1 MDHEN, CDR2 SYDVKM. Trimming removed 7 bases from V and 1 base from J, with 8 bases in between. There are 12 residues in the CDR3. The CDR3: CASTSGSYEQYF. CDR3 coding DNA: TGTGCCAGCACCTCAGGGTCCTACGAGCAGTACTTC. The whole variable domain, remainder taken from reference TRBV28 and TRBJ2-7, is DVKVTQSSRYLVKRTGEKVFLECVQDMDHENMFWYRQDPGLGLRLIYFSYDVKMKEKGDIPEGYSVSREKKERFSLILESASTNQTSMYLCASTSGSYEQYFGPGTRLTVT.

The chain carries TRBV30 and TRBJ1-2; possible D gene TRBD1, 5 bases. Germline V gives CDR1 GTSNPN, CDR2 SVGIG (reference sequence). V gave up 4 bases and J gave up 1 base, with 7 bases separating them. This CDR3 has 12 residues. The CDR3 DNA sequence: TGTGCCTGGATGACAGTTAACTATGGCTACACCTTC. Its translation is CAWMTVNYGYTF.